The present T cell receptor beta chain was sequenced within a study of shared clonotypes between healthy human individuals. Without sorting, samples used tens of millions of PBMCs for genomic DNA. Assay execution proceeded at the deep level. Around 290 ng DNA, approximately 30,000 T cell genomes, went into unsorted PBMC replicate PCRs. TCRdb's copy holds only in-frame clones and misses some; the assay was immunoSEQ multiplex PCR. The sample has approximately 500,000 clones; 79% are singletons. Trimming stripped 7 bases from V and 0 bases from J, with 16 bases between. The CDR3 covers 15 residues. Germline CDR1 MNHEY, CDR2 SVGAGI.

The V call is TRBV6-5, the J call TRBJ2-7; D remains unclear. What was sequenced was PBMCs. The sequence came from a middle-aged woman in good health. Some clones in this sample may be carry-over from other donors' samples. The CDR3 is CASNKRTDGSYEQYF. Here the CDR3 DNA reads TGTGCCAGCAATAAACGGACGGACGGCTCCTACGAGCAGTACTTC.